The 19 T cell receptor beta chains in this list originate from one sample, sequenced in a study of PD-1 blockade in classical Hodgkin lymphoma (dated by TCRdb to about 2020). The library came from the immunoSEQ multiplex PCR assay. This is the immuneACCESS table as TCRdb keeps it, with only in-frame sequences that have V and J called. A part of the clones is gone; compared with another copy, unresolved V genes explain less than half, and the rest is unexplained. The sample has roughly 27,000 clones on record, about 72% of them singletons. The top ten hold under 4.5% of the sample. The sample's time point, from its label and the paper: cycle 4 day 1 (C4D1), after more than five weeks of nivolumab. All trial patients had relapsed after autologous stem cell transplantation, with cohorts A, B and C differing in prior brentuximab vedotin exposure. This material consisted of peripheral blood mononuclear cells (PBMCs), taken before the fourth cycle of nivolumab. These receptors were obtained from a human donor with classical Hodgkin lymphoma.

The gene calls are TRBV15 and TRBJ1-5, with 8 bases that match TRBD1. The germline V gene encodes CDR1 LNHNV and CDR2 YYDKDF (reference sequence). The V and J ends lost 2 bases and 7 bases, in that order; junction bases with no gene match: 16. This CDR3 is 18 amino acids long. DNA of the CDR3: TGTGCCACCAGCAGACAGTGGGAACAGGGGGGTCTGTCCCAGCCCCAGCATTTT. Its translation: CATSRQWEQGGLSQPQHF.

This clone has only a few counts. This sequence joins TRBV6-5 and TRBJ2-1; 11 bases are shared with TRBD2. In germline, CDR1 is MNHEY, CDR2 SVGAGI. V shed 4 bases and J 5 bases; nucleotides not matched to a gene: 4. The CDR3 contains 15 residues. CDR3 amino acids: CASSSGTSGHNEQFF. The CDR3 DNA reads as TGTGCCAGCAGTTCCGGGACTAGCGGACACAATGAGCAGTTCTTC.

The chain uses TRBV7-2 and TRBJ1-5; no reliable D call. CDR3 length: 13 amino acids. The germline V gene has CDR1 SGHTA and CDR2 FQGNSA. Trimming took 1 base from V and 5 from J, leaving 6 bases between them. The CDR3 here is CASSLEPDQPQHF. Here the CDR3 DNA reads TGTGCCAGCAGCTTAGAGCCGGATCAGCCCCAGCATTTT.

The rearrangement links TRBV4-1 to TRBJ2-7; 10 bases match TRBD2. In germline, CDR1 is MGHRA, CDR2 YSYEKL. After removal of 0 bases from V and 4 bases from J, the junction contained 3 bases not matched to a gene. This CDR3 contains 15 residues. CDR3 sequence (DNA): TGCGCCAGCAGCCAAGATTTAGCGGGGGGATACGAGCAGTACTTC. Translating gives CASSQDLAGGYEQYF.

J is TRBJ1-5 and V is TRBV5-6; perhaps TRBD1 as D (5 bases). Deletions cut 4 bases from V and 0 bases from J, with 11 bases between. This CDR3 spans 15 amino acids. Germline V gives CDR1 SGHDT, CDR2 YYEEEE. The CDR3, as DNA: TGTGCCAGCAGCGGGGGACCCTATAGCAATCAGCCCCAGCATTTT. Its protein product is CASSGGPYSNQPQHF.

This chain joins TRBV28 and TRBJ2-7; D might be TRBD1 or TRBD2, each matching 5 bases. V lost 5 bases, J lost 2 bases, and 16 bases lay in between. Germline CDR1 and CDR2: MDHEN and SYDVKM. The CDR3 is made up of 15 amino acids. CDR3 residues: CASSQGLWEPYEQYF. CDR3 bases: TGTGCCAGCAGTCAGGGTTTGTGGGAGCCCTACGAGCAGTACTTC.

This clone was counted a few times. The J gene is TRBJ1-2, the V gene TRBV28; maybe TRBD1 (6 bases). Trimming stripped 6 bases from V and 5 bases from J, with 13 bases between. This CDR3 has 13 residues. Germline assignment: CDR1 MDHEN and CDR2 SYDVKM. CDR3 loop: CASSLQGQYGYTF. DNA for the CDR3: TGTGCCAGCAGCCTGCAAGGACAGTATGGCTACACCTTC.

The chain recombines TRBV19 with TRBJ1-1; D not resolved. Trimming took 3 bases from V and 1 from J, leaving 12 bases between them. CDR1 and CDR2 from the germline V gene are LNHDA and SQIVND (reference sequence). CDR3 length equals 15 residues. CDR3 bases: TGTGCCAGTAGTATCTCAGAGTCAGGGAACACTGAAGCTTTCTTT. Protein product: CASSISESGNTEAFF. Combining the CDR3 with reference TRBV19 and TRBJ1-1 gives the whole variable domain DGGITQSPKYLFRKEGQNVTLSCEQNLNHDAMYWYRQDPGQGLRLIYYSQIVNDFQKGDIAEGYSVSREKKESFPLTVTSAQKNPTAFYLCASSISESGNTEAFFGQGTRLTVV.

This clone was detected a few times. The chain joins TRBV7-2 to TRBJ2-3, with a tentative D call TRBD1 (7 bases). V lost 3 bases to trimming and J lost 9 bases, with 10 bases between them. This CDR3 is built from 12 residues. CDR1 and CDR2 (germline): SGHTA, FQGNSA. As DNA, the CDR3 is TGTGCCAGCAGCTTCCAGGGGGGAACGCAGTATTTT. Translation: CASSFQGGTQYF.

The chain uses TRBV13 and TRBJ2-7; D is possibly TRBD1 (6 bases). V was pared by 3 bases and J by 7 bases, with 16 bases between. The CDR3 extends over 14 amino acids. Germline values: CDR1 PRHDT, CDR2 FYEKMQ (reference sequence). The CDR3 sequence is CASSLGAPSGEQYF. CDR3 bases: TGTGCCAGCAGCTTGGGGGCCCCTTCGGGAGAGCAGTACTTC. Looking up the rest from reference TRBV13 and TRBJ2-7 gives the full variable domain: AAGVIQSPRHLIKEKRETATLKCYPIPRHDTVYWYQQGPGQDPQFLISFYEKMQSDKGSIPDRFSAQQFSDYHSELNMSSLELGDSALYFCASSLGAPSGEQYFGPGTRLTVT.

In the case of this clone: Other DNA sequences in the sample encode the same CDR3. The chain recombines TRBV7-2 with TRBJ2-7, with no clear D. This CDR3 has 12 amino acids. The germline V and J ends were trimmed by 5 bases and 1 base, with 6 bases remaining between them. Germline V lookup: CDR1 SGHTA, CDR2 FQGNSA. Here the CDR3 reads CASSTPSYEQYF. DNA for the CDR3: TGTGCCAGCAGCACGCCTTCCTACGAGCAGTACTTC.

V gene TRBV18 combines with J gene TRBJ1-4; D ambiguous. The CDR3 spans 14 residues. V lost 2 bases and J lost 7, with 11 bases in between. CDR1 is KGHSH and CDR2 is LQKENI in the germline V gene. CDR3 sequence: CASSPDQTLEKLFF. CDR3 DNA sequence: TGTGCCAGCTCACCAGACCAGACGCTTGAAAAACTGTTTTTT.

The gene calls are TRBV18 and TRBJ2-3, with unresolved D. V lost 0 bases, J lost 0 bases, and 4 bases lay in between. Germline-derived CDR1 and CDR2 are KGHSH and LQKENI. The CDR3 is 14 residues long. The CDR3 DNA reads TGTGCCAGCTCACCACCTGCCAGCACAGATACGCAGTATTTT. This translates into CASSPPASTDTQYF.

The chain combines TRBV5-1 with TRBJ2-7, with a tentative D call TRBD2 (6 bases). With 5 bases removed from V and 0 bases from J, the gap between germline ends came to 12 bases. The CDR3 consists of 14 residues. Per the germline V gene, CDR1 is SGHRS and CDR2 is YFSETQ. CDR3 loop: CASSPGGSSYEQYF. Written as DNA, the CDR3 is TGCGCCAGCAGTCCCGGGGGAAGCTCCTACGAGCAGTACTTC.

The rearrangement links TRBV6-6 to TRBJ1-4; 7 positions agree with TRBD1. J was trimmed by 0 bases and V by 5 bases; bases with no gene match: 6. CDR1 MNHNY and CDR2 SVGAGI come from the germline V gene (reference sequence). CDR3 size: 16 residues. CDR3 sequence (DNA): TGTGCCAGCAGTCTAACAGGGGCGGCAACTAATGAAAAACTGTTTTTT. It is translated as CASSLTGAATNEKLFF.

In nucleotides, the CDR3 is TGTGCCATCAGTGACCGGGGACACACAGATACGCAGTATTTT. Amino acids: CAISDRGHTDTQYF. The rearrangement uses TRBV10-3 and TRBJ2-3, with D maybe TRBD1 (6 bases). Looked up from germline, CDR1 is ENHRY and CDR2 is SYGVKD. The CDR3 contains 14 residues. V lost 3 bases and J 2 bases, leaving 9 bases between the germline ends.

This clone has more than one count but fewer than ten. This chain joins TRBV30 and TRBJ1-1; D might be TRBD1 (6 bases). Germline-derived CDR1 and CDR2 are GTSNPN and SVGIG (reference sequence). Trimming took 1 base from V and 3 from J, leaving 9 bases between them. The CDR3 runs 13 residues. This CDR3 is CAWSEAGDTEAFF. The CDR3 nucleotides read TGTGCCTGGAGTGAAGCAGGGGACACTGAAGCTTTCTTT.

This chain connects TRBV11-3 to TRBJ2-5; 8 nucleotides agree with TRBD2. Looked up from germline, CDR1 is SGHNT and CDR2 is YENEEA. CDR3 length equals 14 residues. V was clipped by 3 bases and J by 2 bases; unmatched bases: 2. This CDR3 reads CASSFSGTQETQYF. In DNA form, the CDR3 reads TGTGCCAGCAGCTTTAGCGGGACTCAAGAGACCCAGTACTTC.

This clone was seen just once. This rearrangement joins TRBV6-1 to TRBJ2-1; 7 bases map to TRBD2. This CDR3 comprises 16 residues. V shed 2 bases, J shed 2 bases, and the junction held 6 bases outside the gene matches. Per germline, CDR1 MNHNS and CDR2 SASEGT. The CDR3 bases are TGTGCCAGCAGTGAAAATGGGGGGGGTACCTACAATGAGCAGTTCTTC. Residues: CASSENGGGTYNEQFF.